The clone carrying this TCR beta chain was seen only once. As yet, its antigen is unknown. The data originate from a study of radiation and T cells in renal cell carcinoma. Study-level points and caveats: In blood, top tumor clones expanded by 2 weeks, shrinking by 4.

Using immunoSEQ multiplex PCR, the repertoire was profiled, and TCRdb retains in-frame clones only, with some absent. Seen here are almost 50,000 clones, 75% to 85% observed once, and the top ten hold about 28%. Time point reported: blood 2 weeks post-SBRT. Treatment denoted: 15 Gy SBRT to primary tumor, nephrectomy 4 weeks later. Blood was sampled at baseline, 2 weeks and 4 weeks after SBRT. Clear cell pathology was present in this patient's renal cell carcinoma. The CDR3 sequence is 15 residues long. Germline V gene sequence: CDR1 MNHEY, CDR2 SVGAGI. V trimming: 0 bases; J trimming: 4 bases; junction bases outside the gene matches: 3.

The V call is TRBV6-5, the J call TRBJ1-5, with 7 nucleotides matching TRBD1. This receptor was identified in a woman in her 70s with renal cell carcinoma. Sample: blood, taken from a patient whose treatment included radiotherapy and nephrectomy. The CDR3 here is CASSYSKGQNQPQHF. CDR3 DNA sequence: TGTGCCAGCAGTTACTCGAAGGGACAGAATCAGCCCCAGCATTTT.